This T cell receptor (beta chain) was profiled in a study of cytotoxic CD8 clonotypes in ibrutinib-treated CLL. Across the study: Treatment had run for a median around eleven months, range 6 to 36, when response samples were taken. General study findings and limits: Clonality grew at ibrutinib response; at progression, it decreased back toward baseline.

In this sample, this clone turned up a few times. Its antigen is unknown. Trimming removed 5 bases from V and 2 bases from J, with 8 bases in between. Looked up from germline, CDR1 is GTSNPN and CDR2 is SVGIG (reference sequence). The CDR3 consists of 12 residues. Deep sequencing aimed at 1 in 200,000 to 1 in 1 million T cells' resolution. Data came from immunoSEQ multiplex PCR; TCRdb stores just in-frame clones and leaves some out. Among about 29,000 clones listed, roughly 60% were seen once. This chain links TRBV30 with TRBJ2-3, with a weak D call TRBD1 (5 bases). The receptor's source is a human donor with chronic lymphocytic leukemia. This material consisted of PBMCs, taken before ibrutinib treatment. The CDR3: CAWGAYTDTQYF. The CDR3 DNA reads as TGTGCCTGGGGGGCCTACACAGATACGCAGTATTTT.